This record covers a single TCR beta chain. As defined, naive CD8 cells were CD45RO-negative and positively selected for CCR7, with terminally differentiated effector memory CD45RA+ cells excluded. Per germline, CDR1 SQVTM and CDR2 ANQGSEA. Germline trimming cut 5 bases from V and 7 bases from J; bases unmatched to any gene: 6. The CDR3 extends over 13 amino acids. These data are taken from a study of shared clonotypes between healthy human individuals. At the deep level, the assay was run. Methods used by the authors: ImmunoSEQ output held junction-only sequences without quality scores, so filtering differed. Produced via immunoSEQ multiplex PCR; TCRdb's table is partial and in-frame only. Clonal size and the V and J genes are those of that table, whereas D and trimming came from the DNA. The sample has roughly 570,000 clones; more than 95% are singletons.

The receptor's source is a young man in good health. Source material: naive CD8+ T cells sorted from blood. This chain links TRBV29-1 with TRBJ2-1, with 9 bases aligning to TRBD1. CDR3 protein: CSVCGTGRNEQFF. The CDR3 DNA reads TGCAGCGTTTGTGGGACAGGGAGGAATGAGCAGTTCTTC.